The 23 T cell receptor beta chains below were found in one sample sequenced in a study of identifying expanded T cells in peripheral blood. The method was immunoSEQ multiplex PCR; TCRdb's version includes in-frame clones alone and lacks a portion of them. The table lists just over 90,000 clones, roughly 90% of them singletons, with about 3.9% in the top ten. Material for sequencing was blood. The receptors were gathered from a person aged 18 to 70 in good health.

This chain links TRBV28 with TRBJ2-7; D call uncertain. The germline gives CDR1 MDHEN, CDR2 SYDVKM. The CDR3 contains 12 residues. V dropped 2 bases and J dropped 6 bases, with 8 bases sitting between them. The CDR3 DNA reads TGTGCCAGCAGTTTAACCGGGCTCGAGCAGTACTTC. Residues: CASSLTGLEQYF.

This chain uses TRBV30 with TRBJ2-2; TRBD2 agrees at 9 bases. Trimming at V came to 8 bases and at J to 4 bases, leaving 11 bases not matched to a gene. CDR1 is GTSNPN and CDR2 is SVGIG in the germline V gene (reference sequence). This CDR3 has 15 residues. CDR3 sequence: CARTLGTSPTGELFF. For the CDR3, the DNA is TGTGCCCGAACCCTCGGGACTAGCCCCACCGGGGAGCTGTTTTTT.

Regarding this clone: A much larger clone is a single base away; this may be a read error. The sample contains more than one DNA sequence encoding this CDR3. The rearrangement links TRBV2 to TRBJ2-7; no definite D call. V gave up 5 bases and J gave up 0 bases, with 5 bases separating them. Germline-derived CDR1 and CDR2 are SNHLY and FYNNEI. There are 12 residues in the CDR3. In DNA form, the CDR3 reads TGTGCCAGCAGTCGGAGCTCCTACGAGCAGTACTTC. Protein product: CASSRSSYEQYF.

In DNA, the CDR3 is TGTGCCAGCAGCTTTGGGGCCGGGAACACTGAAGCTTTCTTT. This gives the protein CASSFGAGNTEAFF. This chain connects TRBV5-5 to TRBJ1-1, with D maybe TRBD1 (5 bases). The CDR3 spans 14 residues. The V end lost 2 bases, the J end lost 1 base, and 9 bases lay between the germline ends. Germline V lookup: CDR1 SGHKS, CDR2 YYEKEE (reference sequence).

The chain joins TRBV7-3 to TRBJ2-1, with TRBD2 identical over 7 bases. Germline trimming cut 1 base from V and 9 bases from J; bases unmatched to any gene: 12. CDR3 length: 16 residues. CDR1 is SGHTA and CDR2 is FQGTGA in the germline V gene. This chain's CDR3 is CASSLSPATGGGEQFF. CDR3 DNA: TGTGCCAGCAGCTTAAGTCCGGCGACGGGGGGTGGTGAGCAGTTCTTC.

The V call is TRBV6-1, the J call TRBJ1-5; D may be TRBD1 (5 bases). CDR3 length equals 15 residues. With 0 bases removed from V and 4 bases from J, the gap between germline ends came to 10 bases. Germline assignment: CDR1 MNHNS and CDR2 SASEGT. For the CDR3, the DNA is TGTGCCAGCAGTGAAGCAGTAGAGGGGAATCAGCCCCAGCATTTT. Its protein product is CASSEAVEGNQPQHF.

The CDR3 loop reads CASSLDRDSQFF. The CDR3 region has the DNA TGTGCCAGCAGCTTGGACCGGGACTCCCAGTTCTTC. V gene TRBV5-4 combines with J gene TRBJ2-1; tentative D call: TRBD2 (6 bases). V dropped 0 bases and J dropped 13 bases, with 11 bases sitting between them. This CDR3 is built from 12 residues. Germline lookup yields CDR1 SGHNT and CDR2 YYREEE (reference sequence).

The gene calls are TRBV7-6 and TRBJ1-6, with TRBD1 matching over 10 bases. This CDR3 is built from 15 residues. Germline V CDR1 and CDR2: SGHVS, FNYEAQ. Losses at the gene ends were 5 bases for V and 10 bases for J; bases not matched to a gene: 8. CDR3 sequence reads: CASSRTGTGVSPLHF. The CDR3 DNA sequence: TGTGCCAGCAGCCGCACCGGGACAGGGGTCTCACCCCTCCACTTT.

V usage is TRBV5-1 and J usage is TRBJ1-3; weak D call: TRBD1 (6 bases). Germline lookup yields CDR1 SGHRS and CDR2 YFSETQ. This CDR3 has 13 residues. Between the trimmed V and J ends, which lost 4 bases and 8 bases, there was a span of 13 bases. The DNA for the CDR3 is TGCGCCAGCAGCACAGGGCCTAGAGACACCATATATTTT. Its translation is CASSTGPRDTIYF.

The chain uses TRBV29-1 and TRBJ1-1, with 11 bases aligning to TRBD1. There are 16 residues in the CDR3. Germline V gives CDR1 SQVTM, CDR2 ANQGSEA. V lost 3 bases and J lost 1; bases outside the gene matches: 7. CDR3 protein: CSVDRTGGRQNTEAFF. The CDR3 DNA is TGCAGCGTTGACCGGACAGGGGGCCGGCAGAACACTGAAGCTTTCTTT.

V usage is TRBV7-9 and J usage is TRBJ2-3; D is perhaps TRBD1 (6 bases). This CDR3 region has 14 residues. V gave up 3 bases and J gave up 4 bases, with 11 bases separating them. Germline CDR1 and CDR2: SEHNR and FQNEAQ (reference sequence). As DNA, the CDR3 is TGTGCCAGCAGCTTTAGCGACAGGCCAGATACGCAGTATTTT. It translates to CASSFSDRPDTQYF. Looking up the rest from reference TRBV7-9 and TRBJ2-3 gives the full variable domain: DTGVSQNPRHKITKRGQNVTFRCDPISEHNRLYWYRQTLGQGPEFLTYFQNEAQLEKSRLLSDRFSAERPKGSFSTLEIQRTEQGDSAMYLCASSFSDRPDTQYFGPGTRLTVL.

J is TRBJ2-1 and V is TRBV30; the match to TRBD2 covers 9 bases. CDR3 size: 15 residues. V trimming: 4 bases; J trimming: 9 bases; junction bases outside the gene matches: 13. The germline gives CDR1 GTSNPN, CDR2 SVGIG (reference sequence). CDR3 nucleotide sequence: TGTGCCTGGATATCAGCGGGGGGACCGCCGGGTGAGCAGTTCTTC. Translation: CAWISAGGPPGEQFF. Complete variable domain (other parts from reference TRBV30 and TRBJ2-1): SQTIHQWPATLVQPVGSPLSLECTVEGTSNPNLYWYRQAAGRGLQLLFYSVGIGQISSEVPQNLSASRPQDRQFILSSKKLLLSDSGFYLCAWISAGGPPGEQFFGPGTRLTVL.

The chain couples TRBV5-5 to TRBJ2-1; 14 bases match TRBD2. This CDR3 comprises 14 residues. With V trimmed by 4 bases and J by 9 bases, 3 bases remained unmatched. The germline V gene has CDR1 SGHKS and CDR2 YYEKEE (reference sequence). CDR3 loop: CASSMGLAGVEQFF. The CDR3 DNA sequence: TGTGCCAGCAGCATGGGACTAGCGGGAGTTGAGCAGTTCTTC. Full variable domain (rest looked up from reference TRBV5-5 and TRBJ2-1): DAGVTQSPTHLIKTRGQQVTLRCSPISGHKSVSWYQQVLGQGPQFIFQYYEKEERGRGNFPDRFSARQFPNYSSELNVNALLLGDSALYLCASSMGLAGVEQFFGPGTRLTVL.

The chain has TRBV7-9 and TRBJ2-7, with 9 bases lining up with TRBD1. Germline V gene sequence: CDR1 SEHNR, CDR2 FQNEAQ (reference sequence). With V trimmed by 5 bases and J by 3 bases, 11 bases remained unmatched. This CDR3 region has 16 residues. CDR3 nucleotide sequence: TGTGCCAGCAGCAAGGGGGGACAGGGCTCCTACTACGAGCAGTACTTC. Its translation is CASSKGGQGSYYEQYF.

V and J are TRBV11-2 and TRBJ1-2; the D gene is possibly TRBD1 (6 bases). Germline V lookup: CDR1 SGHAT, CDR2 FQNNGV. Trimming left V 3 bases short and J 3 bases short, with 14 bases between. The CDR3 has 15 amino acids. CDR3 loop: CASSLSVGGYYGYTF. CDR3 DNA sequence: TGTGCCAGCAGCTTGAGTGTAGGGGGTTACTATGGCTACACCTTC.

This rearrangement joins TRBV2 to TRBJ2-5; 7 bases fit TRBD1. Trimming took 6 bases from V and 5 from J; bases not matched to a gene: 9. Germline CDR1 is SNHLY and CDR2 is FYNNEI. This CDR3 spans 14 amino acids. Here the CDR3 reads CASRVDRVRETQYF. For the CDR3, the DNA is TGTGCCAGCAGGGTCGACAGGGTCCGGGAGACCCAGTACTTC.

This clone was counted once. The rearrangement joins TRBV27 to TRBJ2-2; D uncertain. With 7 bases removed from V and 4 bases from J, the gap between germline ends came to 10 bases. This CDR3 has 13 amino acids. Germline V gene data show CDR1 as MNHEY and CDR2 as SMNVEV (reference sequence). Written as DNA, the CDR3 is TGTGCCAGCACCTCTGGGCTCACCGGGGAGCTGTTTTTT. Amino acids: CASTSGLTGELFF.

V is TRBV28 and J is TRBJ2-5, with 7 bases identical to TRBD2. Germline CDR1 MDHEN, CDR2 SYDVKM. Losses at the gene ends were 7 bases for V and 5 bases for J; bases not matched to a gene: 7. The CDR3 has 13 amino acids. The CDR3 loop is CASTEMGGETQYF. CDR3 bases: TGTGCCAGCACCGAGATGGGGGGGGAGACCCAGTACTTC.

The rearrangement joins TRBV5-8 to TRBJ2-4; 7 bases are a match to TRBD1. J was trimmed by 3 bases and V by 3 bases; bases with no gene match: 15. Germline lookup yields CDR1 SGHTS and CDR2 YDEGEE. The CDR3 loop spans 18 amino acids. The chain's CDR3 is CASSWGPEQGFDKNIQYF. CDR3 DNA: TGTGCCAGCAGCTGGGGACCAGAACAGGGGTTCGACAAAAACATTCAGTACTTC. Supplemented by reference TRBV5-8 and TRBJ2-4, the full variable domain reads EAGVTQSPTHLIKTRGQQATLRCSPISGHTSVYWYQQALGLGLQFLLWYDEGEERNRGNFPPRFSGRQFPNYSSELNVNALELEDSALYLCASSWGPEQGFDKNIQYFGAGTRLSVL.

The chain links TRBV6-1 to TRBJ2-5; the D gene is possibly TRBD1 (7 bases). Germline-derived CDR1 and CDR2 are MNHNS and SASEGT. The CDR3 totals 14 residues. With 8 bases removed from V and 4 bases from J, the gap between germline ends came to 17 bases. CDR3 in DNA: TGTGCCAGCGAGGGGGCAGAGGGAGGAGAGACCCAGTACTTC. Residues: CASEGAEGGETQYF.

The chain recombines TRBV9 with TRBJ2-5; TRBD2 agrees at 9 bases. This CDR3 spans 14 amino acids. The germline CDR1 and CDR2 sequences are SGDLS and YYNGEE. The J segment lost 4 bases and the V segment lost 4 bases, leaving 5 bases of the junction unmatched. CDR3 loop: CASSPSLAGETQYF. The DNA of the CDR3 is TGTGCCAGCAGCCCCTCACTAGCGGGAGAGACCCAGTACTTC.

The rearrangement joins TRBV21-1 to TRBJ1-3; TRBD1, the D gene given by the table, was not confirmed from the DNA. TRBV21-1 is an annotated pseudogene. The CDR3 runs 16 residues. The CDR3 region is CASSKVTSYSGNTIYF. CDR3 bases: TGTGCCAGCAGCAAAGTCACATCTTACTCTGGAAACACCATATATTTT.

A few counts support this clone. The genes are TRBV7-9 and TRBJ1-1, with 8 positions matching TRBD1. In germline, CDR1 is SEHNR, CDR2 FQNEAQ (reference sequence). V dropped 7 bases and J dropped 6; count of bases not matched to a gene: 4. The CDR3 has 12 amino acids. The CDR3 reads CASIEQGAEAFF. Here the CDR3 DNA reads TGTGCCAGCATCGAACAGGGGGCTGAAGCTTTCTTT.